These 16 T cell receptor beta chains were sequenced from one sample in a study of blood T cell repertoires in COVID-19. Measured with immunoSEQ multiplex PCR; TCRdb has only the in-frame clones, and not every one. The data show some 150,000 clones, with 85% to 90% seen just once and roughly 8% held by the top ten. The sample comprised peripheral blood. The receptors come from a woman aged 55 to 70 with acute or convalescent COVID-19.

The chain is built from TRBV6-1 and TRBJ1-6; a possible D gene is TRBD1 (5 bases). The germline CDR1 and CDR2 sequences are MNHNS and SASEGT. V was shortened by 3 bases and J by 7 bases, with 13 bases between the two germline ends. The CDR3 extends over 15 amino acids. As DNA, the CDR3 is TGTGCCAGCAGTGATATTTCGGCAGGGAATTCACCCCTCCACTTT. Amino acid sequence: CASSDISAGNSPLHF.

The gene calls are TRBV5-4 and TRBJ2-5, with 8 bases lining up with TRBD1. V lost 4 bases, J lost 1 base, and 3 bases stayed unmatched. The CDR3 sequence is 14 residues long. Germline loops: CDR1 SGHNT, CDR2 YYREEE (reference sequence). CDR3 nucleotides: TGTGCCAGCAGCCCGGGACAGGTCCAAGAGACCCAGTACTTC. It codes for CASSPGQVQETQYF.

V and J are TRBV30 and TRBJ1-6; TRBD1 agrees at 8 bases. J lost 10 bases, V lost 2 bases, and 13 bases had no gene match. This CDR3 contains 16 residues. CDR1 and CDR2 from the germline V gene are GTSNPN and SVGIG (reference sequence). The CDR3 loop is CAWSPSGGTGKSPLHF. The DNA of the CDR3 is TGTGCCTGGAGTCCCTCCGGAGGGACAGGAAAATCACCCCTCCACTTT.

The CDR3 region is CSVPVGVRGYTF. The CDR3 DNA follows: TGCAGCGTCCCCGTCGGAGTCCGAGGCTACACCTTC. The chain links TRBV29-1 to TRBJ1-2; no clear D. The CDR3 is 12 residues long. Germline CDR1 SQVTM, CDR2 ANQGSEA. Trimming removed 6 bases from V and 8 bases from J, with 16 bases in between.

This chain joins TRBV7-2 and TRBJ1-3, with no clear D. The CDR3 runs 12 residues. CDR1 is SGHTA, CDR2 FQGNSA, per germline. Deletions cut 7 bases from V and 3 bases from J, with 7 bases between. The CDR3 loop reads CASTRVGNTIYF. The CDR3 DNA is TGTGCCAGCACGAGGGTTGGAAACACCATATATTTT.

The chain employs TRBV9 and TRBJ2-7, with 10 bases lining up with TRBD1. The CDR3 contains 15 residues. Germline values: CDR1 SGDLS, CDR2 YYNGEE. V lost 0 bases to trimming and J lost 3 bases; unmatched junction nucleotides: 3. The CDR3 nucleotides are TGTGCCAGCAGCGTAGCCGGGACAGGGGACTACGAGCAGTACTTC. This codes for CASSVAGTGDYEQYF.

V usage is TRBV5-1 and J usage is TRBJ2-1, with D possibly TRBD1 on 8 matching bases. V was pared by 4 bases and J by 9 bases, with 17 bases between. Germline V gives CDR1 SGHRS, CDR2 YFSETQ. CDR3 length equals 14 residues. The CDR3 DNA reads TGCGCCAGCAGCCCGCAGGACAGGGAGGGTGAGCAGTTCTTC. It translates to CASSPQDREGEQFF.

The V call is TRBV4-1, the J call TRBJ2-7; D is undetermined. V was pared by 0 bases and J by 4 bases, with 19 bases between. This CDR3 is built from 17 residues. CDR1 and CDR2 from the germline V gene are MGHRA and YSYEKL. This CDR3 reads CASSQDPGSQHWYEQYF. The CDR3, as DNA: TGCGCCAGCAGCCAAGATCCAGGCTCTCAACACTGGTACGAGCAGTACTTC.

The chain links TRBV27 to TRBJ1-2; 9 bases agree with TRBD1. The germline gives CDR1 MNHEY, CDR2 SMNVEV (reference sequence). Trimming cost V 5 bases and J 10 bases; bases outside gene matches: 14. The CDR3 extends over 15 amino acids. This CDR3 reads CASSTAGTGYPHYTF. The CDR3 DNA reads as TGTGCCAGCAGTACGGCCGGGACAGGGTACCCTCACTACACCTTC.

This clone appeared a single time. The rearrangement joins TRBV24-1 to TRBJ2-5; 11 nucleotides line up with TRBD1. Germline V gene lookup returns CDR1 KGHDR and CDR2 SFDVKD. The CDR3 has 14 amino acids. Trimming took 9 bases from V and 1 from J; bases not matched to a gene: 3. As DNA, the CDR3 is TGTGCCACCGGAGGACAGGGGGCCCAAGAGACCCAGTACTTC. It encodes CATGGQGAQETQYF.

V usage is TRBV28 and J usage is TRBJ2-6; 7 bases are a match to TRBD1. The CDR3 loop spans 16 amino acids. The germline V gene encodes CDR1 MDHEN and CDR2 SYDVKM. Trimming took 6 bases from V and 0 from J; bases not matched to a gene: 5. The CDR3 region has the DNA TGTGCCAGCAGATTGCGACAGGGCTCTGGGGCCAACGTCCTGACTTTC. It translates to CASRLRQGSGANVLTF. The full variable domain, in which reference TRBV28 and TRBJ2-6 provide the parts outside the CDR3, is DVKVTQSSRYLVKRTGEKVFLECVQDMDHENMFWYRQDPGLGLRLIYFSYDVKMKEKGDIPEGYSVSREKKERFSLILESASTNQTSMYLCASRLRQGSGANVLTFGAGSRLTVL.

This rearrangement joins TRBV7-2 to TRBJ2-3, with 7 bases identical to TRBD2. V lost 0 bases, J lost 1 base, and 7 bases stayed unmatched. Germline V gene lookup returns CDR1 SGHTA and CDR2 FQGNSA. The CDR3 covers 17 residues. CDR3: CASSLASVAGGTDTQYF. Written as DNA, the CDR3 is TGTGCCAGCAGCTTAGCTTCGGTGGCGGGGGGCACAGATACGCAGTATTTT. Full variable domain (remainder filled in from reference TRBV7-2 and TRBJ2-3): GAGVSQSPSNKVTEKGKDVELRCDPISGHTALYWYRQSLGQGLEFLIYFQGNSAPDKSGLPSDRFSAERTGGSVSTLTIQRTQQEDSAVYLCASSLASVAGGTDTQYFGPGTRLTVL.

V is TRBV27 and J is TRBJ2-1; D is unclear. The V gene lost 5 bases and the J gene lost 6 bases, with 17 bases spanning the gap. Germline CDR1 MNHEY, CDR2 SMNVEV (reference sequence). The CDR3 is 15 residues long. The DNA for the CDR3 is TGTGCCAGCAGTCCTCAGCGAGTACCCTTCAATGAGCAGTTCTTC. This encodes CASSPQRVPFNEQFF.

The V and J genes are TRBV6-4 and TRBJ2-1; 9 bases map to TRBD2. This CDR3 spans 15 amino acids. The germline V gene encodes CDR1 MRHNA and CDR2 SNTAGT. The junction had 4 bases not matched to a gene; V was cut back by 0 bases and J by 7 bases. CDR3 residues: CASSDSASGENEQFF. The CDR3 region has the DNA TGTGCCAGCAGTGACTCTGCTAGCGGGGAAAATGAGCAGTTCTTC.

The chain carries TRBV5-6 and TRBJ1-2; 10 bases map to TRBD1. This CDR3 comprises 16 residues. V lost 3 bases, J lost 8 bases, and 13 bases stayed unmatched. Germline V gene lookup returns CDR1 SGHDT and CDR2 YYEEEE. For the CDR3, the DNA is TGTGCCAGCAGCTCCTACCTAAGACAGGGGGCTTGGGGCTACACCTTC. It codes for CASSSYLRQGAWGYTF. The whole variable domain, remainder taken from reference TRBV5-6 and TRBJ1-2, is DAGVTQSPTHLIKTRGQQVTLRCSPKSGHDTVSWYQQALGQGPQFIFQYYEEEERQRGNFPDRFSGHQFPNYSSELNVNALLLGDSALYLCASSSYLRQGAWGYTFGSGTRLTVV.

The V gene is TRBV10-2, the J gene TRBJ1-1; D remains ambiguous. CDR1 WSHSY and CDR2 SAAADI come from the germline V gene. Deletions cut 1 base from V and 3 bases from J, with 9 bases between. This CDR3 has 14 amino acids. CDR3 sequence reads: CASSEWERDTEAFF. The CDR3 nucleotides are TGCGCCAGCAGTGAGTGGGAGCGCGACACTGAAGCTTTCTTT.